This T cell receptor beta chain was captured by sequencing in a study of cytomegalovirus exposure and HLA in healthy donors. The PCR employed 60 Vbeta primers together with 13 Jbeta primers. Sequencing used immunoSEQ multiplex PCR; TCRdb keeps in-frame clones, though not all of them. In the table there are about 200,000 clones, under 85% of which are singletons. The CDR3 covers 17 residues. The ends lost 1 base at V and 8 bases at J; junction bases unmatched: 10. The germline gives CDR1 SGHAT, CDR2 FQNNGV. The source is a man aged 50 to 60 in good health and CMV-seronegative. Input material: PBMCs. The chain links TRBV11-2 to TRBJ2-1, with 11 bases that match TRBD2. This chain's CDR3 is CASSLVGIAGGMDEQFF. CDR3 nucleotide sequence: TGTGCCAGCAGCTTAGTGGGCATAGCGGGAGGGATGGATGAGCAGTTCTTC.